The 17 T cell receptor beta chains listed next were all sequenced from one sample in a study of response to subunit inactivated influenza vaccine. TCRdb analysed the RT-PCR reads with MiXCR anew, one entry per CDR3 protein. This sample has about 530,000 distinct CDR3 sequences, with approximately 10% found just once. Source: PBMCs from blood, taken on the day of vaccination. These receptors came from a man over 45 who received an inactivated influenza vaccine.

The chain uses TRBV20-1 and TRBJ1-1; D uncertain. Germline assignment: CDR1 DFQATT and CDR2 SNEGSKA (reference sequence). The germline V and J ends were trimmed by 3 bases and 5 bases, with 7 bases remaining between them. CDR3 size: 11 residues. As DNA, the CDR3 is TGCAGTGCTAGGGGTGGGACTGAAGCTTTCTTT. Its translation is CSARGGTEAFF.

This chain joins TRBV5-1 and TRBJ2-7; TRBD2 matches at 7 bases. Germline V gene lookup returns CDR1 SGHRS and CDR2 YFSETQ. The CDR3 has 16 amino acids. V lost 0 bases, J lost 7 bases, and 13 bases stayed unmatched. CDR3 bases: TGCGCCAGCAGCTTGGACCTCCTGGCGGGAGAAGGGGAGCAGTACTTC. This sequence encodes CASSLDLLAGEGEQYF. The full variable domain, with the rest looked up from reference TRBV5-1 and TRBJ2-7, is KAGVTQTPRYLIKTRGQQVTLSCSPISGHRSVSWYQQTPGQGLQFLFEYFSETQRNKGNFPGRFSGRQFSNSRSEMNVSTLELGDSALYLCASSLDLLAGEGEQYFGPGTRLTVT.

This clonotype has a handful of counts. The chain has TRBV6-2 or TRBV6-3 and TRBJ1-2; 8 positions agree with TRBD1. This CDR3 comprises 15 residues. Germline V gives CDR1 MNHEY, CDR2 SVGEGT. The junction had 7 bases not matched to a gene; V was cut back by 5 bases and J by 2 bases. CDR3 protein: CASSRGGQDNYGYTF. CDR3 in DNA: TGTGCCAGCAGTCGTGGGGGACAGGACAACTATGGCTACACCTTC.

This chain links TRBV6-1 with TRBJ1-4; weak D call: TRBD1 (6 bases). From germline, CDR1 is MNHNS and CDR2 SASEGT. With 6 bases removed from V and 4 bases from J, the gap between germline ends came to 9 bases. The CDR3 length is 13 residues. CDR3 residues: CASRDSLNEKLFF. CDR3 nucleotide sequence: TGTGCCAGCAGGGACAGCCTTAATGAAAAACTGTTTTTT.

This clonotype was detected a few times. V gene TRBV7-6 combines with J gene TRBJ2-6; no firm D call. Between the trimmed V and J ends, which lost 1 base and 0 bases, there was a span of 10 bases. The CDR3 contains 17 residues. In germline, CDR1 is SGHVS, CDR2 FNYEAQ. The CDR3 region is CASSLGQAYSGANVLTF. The DNA for the CDR3 is TGTGCCAGCAGCTTAGGACAAGCCTACTCTGGGGCCAACGTCCTGACTTTC.

The V call is TRBV29-1, the J call TRBJ2-5; D is ambiguous. CDR3 length: 13 amino acids. The V gene lost 5 bases and the J gene lost 1 base, with 11 bases spanning the gap. CDR1 and CDR2 (germline): SQVTM, ANQGSEA. CDR3 DNA sequence: TGCAGCGTTTCTCGCGGACCCCAAGAGACCCAGTACTTC. Translating gives CSVSRGPQETQYF.

This clonotype was detected only once. Possible read error: a much larger clone is one base away. J is TRBJ2-5 and V is TRBV6-2 or TRBV6-3; D remains ambiguous. The germline V gene encodes CDR1 MNHEY and CDR2 SVGEGT. V was cut by 4 bases and J by 5 bases, with 11 bases left in between. The CDR3 totals 13 residues. CDR3 coding DNA: TGTGCCAGCAGTTCCGCTGGGATGGAGACCCAGTACTTC. The encoded protein is CASSSAGMETQYF.

This clonotype has more than one count but fewer than ten. This rearrangement joins TRBV28 to TRBJ1-5; D is possibly TRBD1 (5 bases). Trimming stripped 4 bases from V and 6 bases from J, with 10 bases between. Germline V lookup: CDR1 MDHEN, CDR2 SYDVKM. The CDR3 covers 13 residues. In DNA, the CDR3 is TGTGCCAGCAGTTCGTATCAGGGTCAGCCCCAGCATTTT. Translated, it gives CASSSYQGQPQHF.

Many counts were recorded for this clonotype. The V and J genes are TRBV2 and TRBJ2-2; D ambiguous. The V end lost 8 bases, the J end lost 3 bases, and 7 bases lay between the germline ends. The CDR3 sequence is 12 residues long. Germline lookup yields CDR1 SNHLY and CDR2 FYNNEI. The CDR3 spells CASFRHTGELFF. The CDR3 region has the DNA TGTGCCAGCTTTCGACACACCGGGGAGCTGTTTTTT.

This chain links TRBV20-1 with TRBJ1-1, with D possibly matching TRBD1 (5 bases). The CDR3 spans 16 residues. Trimming removed 1 base at V and 3 bases at J, with 18 bases between. Germline V lookup: CDR1 DFQATT, CDR2 SNEGSKA (reference sequence). Here the CDR3 DNA reads TGCAGTGCTAGAGTGGGGGGGACTTACGGGTACACTGAAGCTTTCTTT. It yields the protein CSARVGGTYGYTEAFF.

This clonotype was picked up a small number of times. The chain combines TRBV24-1 with TRBJ1-1; D is perhaps TRBD1 (5 bases). With 9 bases removed from V and 0 bases from J, the gap between germline ends came to 10 bases. This CDR3 comprises 13 residues. Germline CDR1 KGHDR, CDR2 SFDVKD. The CDR3 coding sequence is TGTGCCACCCAGGGCCACCTGAACACTGAAGCTTTCTTT. Translated: CATQGHLNTEAFF.

The chain links TRBV4-1 to TRBJ2-1; D might be TRBD2 (6 bases). This CDR3 region has 16 residues. The V end lost 1 base, the J end lost 9 bases, and 19 bases lay between the germline ends. The germline V gene encodes CDR1 MGHRA and CDR2 YSYEKL. Written as DNA, the CDR3 is TGCGCCAGCAGCCAAGGAGTCGGGGGTCAGTCTGGTGAGCAGTTCTTC. Translated: CASSQGVGGQSGEQFF.

This clonotype has only a few counts. The rearrangement links TRBV11-2 to TRBJ1-6, with D unresolved. The CDR3 is 18 residues long. Germline-derived CDR1 and CDR2 are SGHAT and FQNNGV. Trimming cost V 0 bases and J 0 bases, with 12 bases left between them. The CDR3 DNA reads TGTGCCAGCAGCTTAGATCGCTGGCGGAGCTCCTATAATTCACCCCTCCACTTT. This sequence encodes CASSLDRWRSSYNSPLHF.

This CDR3 reads CASSHHRVNTEAFF. The CDR3, as DNA: TGCGCCAGCAGCCACCATCGTGTGAACACTGAAGCTTTCTTT. The chain recombines TRBV5-1 with TRBJ1-1; D not resolved. V dropped 4 bases and J dropped 0 bases, with 10 bases sitting between them. This CDR3 is built from 14 residues. Germline V gene sequence: CDR1 SGHRS, CDR2 YFSETQ.

This clonotype was counted between two and nine times. This rearrangement joins TRBV5-1 to TRBJ2-1; unclear D gene. The CDR3 sequence is 14 residues long. V was clipped by 0 bases and J by 8 bases, with 12 bases between them. The germline gives CDR1 SGHRS, CDR2 YFSETQ. For the CDR3, the DNA is TGCGCCAGCAGCTTGGGACGGGCCCTCGATGAGCAGTTCTTC. Translation: CASSLGRALDEQFF.

The rearrangement links TRBV7-8 to TRBJ2-3; maybe TRBD2 (6 bases). Trimming left V 11 bases short and J 7 bases short, with 22 bases between. This CDR3 contains 14 residues. CDR1 and CDR2 (germline): SGHVS, FQNEAQ. CDR3 nucleotides: TGTGCCGTAGCGACGGGAGCGCTTACAAATACGCAGTATTTT. Protein sequence: CAVATGALTNTQYF.

The genes are TRBV7-9 and TRBJ2-1; D gene unclear. There are 15 residues in the CDR3. Germline-derived CDR1 and CDR2 are SEHNR and FQNEAQ (reference sequence). V was clipped by 1 base and J by 5 bases, with 12 bases between them. For the CDR3, the DNA is TGTGCCAGCAGCTTAGTGGGTTACCGGGACAATGAGCAGTTCTTC. It yields the protein CASSLVGYRDNEQFF.